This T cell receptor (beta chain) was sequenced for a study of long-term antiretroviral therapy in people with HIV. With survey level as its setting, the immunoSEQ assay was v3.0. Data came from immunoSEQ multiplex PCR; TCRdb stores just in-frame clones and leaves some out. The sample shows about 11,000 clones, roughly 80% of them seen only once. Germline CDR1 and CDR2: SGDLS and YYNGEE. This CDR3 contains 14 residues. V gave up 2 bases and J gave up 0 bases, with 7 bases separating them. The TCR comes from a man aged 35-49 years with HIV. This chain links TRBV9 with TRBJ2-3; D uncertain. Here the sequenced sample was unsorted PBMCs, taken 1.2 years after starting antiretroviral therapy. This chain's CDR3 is CASSVTTSTDTQYF. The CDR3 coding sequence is TGTGCCAGCAGCGTTACAACTAGCACAGATACGCAGTATTTT.